These T cell receptor beta chains were read from a single sample in a study of T cells and Merkel cell carcinoma outcomes. The assay was immunoSEQ multiplex PCR, and TCRdb's table has in-frame clones only and misses some. Among fewer than 20,000 clones listed, about four fifths were seen once. Sequencing used tumor tissue from Merkel cell carcinoma. The source is a human donor with Merkel cell carcinoma. Both conserved end residues are part of each CDR3. The D gene is left open where the match is weak. Clone size is given for some rows only: seen once, a few or many times, or a class if the clone is expanded.

v_call,clone_size,j_call,d_call,cdr3_nt,cdr3_aa
TRBV14,-,TRBJ1-3,-,TGTGCCAGCAGCGCCCAATACTCTGGAAACACCATATATTTT,CASSAQYSGNTIYF
TRBV7-7,-,TRBJ2-7,-,TGTGCTAGCAGCTTAGAGGCCGGTTACGAGCAGTACTTC,CASSLEAGYEQYF
TRBV9,-,TRBJ2-6,-,TGTGCCAGCAGCGCGATGACGTCTGGGGCCAACGTCCTGACTTTC,CASSAMTSGANVLTF
TRBV19,-,TRBJ2-5,TRBD1,TGTGCCAGTAGTATCCTGGGACAGGGAGAGACCCAGTACTTC,CASSILGQGETQYF
TRBV7-2,-,TRBJ2-7,-,TGTGCCAGCAGCAAGCCGGGCCAGCCCCCCTACGAGCAGTACTTC,CASSKPGQPPYEQYF
TRBV30,-,TRBJ2-7,-,TGTGCCTGGATCCCCAGGTGGGGCTACGAGCAGTACTTC,CAWIPRWGYEQYF
TRBV9,-,TRBJ1-2,-,TGTGCCAGCAGCGTCGGAGACACCTATGGCTACACCTTC,CASSVGDTYGYTF
TRBV27,-,TRBJ2-7,-,TGTGCCAGCAGTTTTTCAGATTCCTACGAGCAGTACTTC,CASSFSDSYEQYF
TRBV9,-,TRBJ1-2,-,TGTGCCAGCAGCGTGAGGGTTAACTATGGCTACACCTTC,CASSVRVNYGYTF
TRBV25-1,-,TRBJ2-5,-,TGTGCCAGCAGTGGAGGGGGGACAGAGACCCAGTACTTC,CASSGGGTETQYF
TRBV5-6,medium-sized,TRBJ1-6,-,TGTGCCAGCAGCTTGGGTTGGGGGGCTGAGTCCTATAATTCACCCCTCCACTTT,CASSLGWGAESYNSPLHF
TRBV15,-,TRBJ1-2,TRBD1,TGTGCCACCAGCAGCAGACAGGGAAGAGGTGGCTACACCTTC,CATSSRQGRGGYTF
TRBV19,-,TRBJ1-2,-,TGTGCCAGTAGCCTTCGGGACCGCTATGGCTACACCTTC,CASSLRDRYGYTF
TRBV28,once,TRBJ2-7,TRBD2,TGTGCCAGCAGTTTAAGGGGGACTAGCGGGAGGGACGAGCAGTACTTC,CASSLRGTSGRDEQYF
TRBV9,-,TRBJ2-7,-,TGTGCCAGCAGCGTAGGGGAAAGCTCCTACGAGCAGTACTTC,CASSVGESSYEQYF
TRBV7-9,medium-sized,TRBJ2-2,TRBD1,TGTGCCAGCAGCCCCGGGACAGCTAACACCGGGGAGCTGTTTTTT,CASSPGTANTGELFF
TRBV30,-,TRBJ1-1,-,TGTGCCTGGAATACAGGAGGGAACACTGAAGCTTTCTTT,CAWNTGGNTEAFF
TRBV5-6,-,TRBJ2-3,TRBD2,TGTGCCAGCAGCTTGCAAGCGGGATACACAGATACGCAGTATTTT,CASSLQAGYTDTQYF
TRBV6-1,-,TRBJ1-3,-,TGTGCCAGCAGTGAAGCGGTAGGGGAAGGTGGAAACACCATATATTTT,CASSEAVGEGGNTIYF
TRBV27,-,TRBJ2-7,-,TGTGCCAGCAGTTGGGGGGGCAGGGACGAGCAGTACTTC,CASSWGGRDEQYF
TRBV11-2,-,TRBJ1-1,-,TGTGCCAGCAGCCCGACAGGCCGCGGAAACACTGAAGCTTTCTTT,CASSPTGRGNTEAFF
TRBV11-3,-,TRBJ1-1,-,TGTGCCAGCACCCCGGGACCTTACTTGGTTGGTGAAGCTTTCTTT,CASTPGPYLVGEAFF
TRBV5-1,-,TRBJ2-3,TRBD2,TGCGCCAGCAGCTTGGCCACTAGCGGGACAACTACCGGAGATACGCAGTATTTT,CASSLATSGTTTGDTQYF
TRBV4-1,-,TRBJ1-5,-,TGCGCCAGCAGCCAACAACCAGGGAGCAATCAGCCCCAGCATTTT,CASSQQPGSNQPQHF
TRBV7-9,-,TRBJ2-5,TRBD2,TGTGCCGGCGAGGGACTAACCGAGACCCAGTACTTC,CAGEGLTETQYF
TRBV5-1,-,TRBJ2-3,TRBD2,TGCGCCAGCAGCGCCGGGACTAGCGGCACAGATACGCAGTATTTT,CASSAGTSGTDTQYF
TRBV6-4,-,TRBJ2-7,-,TGTGCCAGCAGTGAGTTTGGGGGAGGAGCCGAGCAGTACTTC,CASSEFGGGAEQYF
TRBV28,-,TRBJ1-5,TRBD1,TGTGCCAGCAGTTTATGGCAGGGGGCTTCCCAGCCCCAGCATTTT,CASSLWQGASQPQHF
TRBV18,-,TRBJ2-7,TRBD2,TGTGCCAGCTCACCTTCGGGACTAGCGGGACTCGGAGAGTACGAGCAGTACTTC,CASSPSGLAGLGEYEQYF
TRBV18,few,TRBJ1-5,-,TGTGCCAGCTCACTGACGGACAGCAGCAATCAGCCCCAGCATTTT,CASSLTDSSNQPQHF
TRBV5-5,-,TRBJ1-4,-,TGTGCCAGCATCGCCCGGGGGCTTAATGAAAAACTGTTTTTT,CASIARGLNEKLFF
TRBV29-1,once,TRBJ2-7,TRBD1,TGCAGCGTGGAGACAGGGAATTACGAGCAGTACTTC,CSVETGNYEQYF
TRBV6-1,-,TRBJ1-5,-,TGTGCCAGCACCCTCCCGGCGAGTAGCAATCAGCCCCAGCATTTT,CASTLPASSNQPQHF
TRBV5-1,-,TRBJ1-2,-,TGCGCCAGCAGCTCTGTCTCGGGCTACACCTTC,CASSSVSGYTF
TRBV5-1,-,TRBJ2-1,TRBD1,TGCGCCAGCGGACGAGGGACAGGGTTCGACAATGAGCAGTTCTTC,CASGRGTGFDNEQFF
TRBV30,-,TRBJ1-2,TRBD1,TGTGCCTGGAGTCCAGGACAGGGCTATGGCTACACCTTC,CAWSPGQGYGYTF
TRBV18,-,TRBJ1-4,-,TGTGCCAGCTCACCAATTACCTCGACCGTAGAAAAACTGTTTTTT,CASSPITSTVEKLFF
TRBV19,few,TRBJ1-5,-,TGTGCCAGTAGTGGGACGACGGGCTATGGTCACGGGCATCAGCCCCAGCATTTT,CASSGTTGYGHGHQPQHF
TRBV2,-,TRBJ1-3,TRBD1,TGTGCCAGCAGGTCGACAGGGAGCGCTGGAAACACCATATATTTT,CASRSTGSAGNTIYF
TRBV6-6,-,TRBJ1-5,TRBD1,TGTGCCAGCAGTTCCGGGACAGGGTACAATCAGCCCCAGCATTTT,CASSSGTGYNQPQHF
TRBV19,-,TRBJ2-2,-,TGTGCCAGTAGTATAGAAACCGGGGAGCTGTTTTTT,CASSIETGELFF
TRBV14,-,TRBJ2-1,-,TGTGCCAGCAGCCAAGATTTCGGGACATACAATGAGCAGTTCTTC,CASSQDFGTYNEQFF
TRBV6-1,-,TRBJ2-2,TRBD2,TGTGCCGGGGGAGCGGGAGTGGACACCGGGGAGCTATTTTTT,CAGGAGVDTGELFF
TRBV29-1,-,TRBJ1-1,-,TGCAGCGCCGGGGAGGGAGGGACTGAAGCTTTCTTT,CSAGEGGTEAFF
TRBV7-9,-,TRBJ1-2,-,TGTGCCAGCAGCTTAGAAGGGACCATTTCTAACTATGGCTACACCTTC,CASSLEGTISNYGYTF
TRBV10-3,-,TRBJ2-3,-,TGTGCCATCTGGGTCGATTATAGCACAGATACGCAGTATTTT,CAIWVDYSTDTQYF
TRBV5-1,-,TRBJ2-5,-,TGCGCCAGCAGCTTGGCGGCAGAAATGTACCAAGAGACCCAGTACTTC,CASSLAAEMYQETQYF
TRBV11-3,-,TRBJ2-3,TRBD2,TGTGCCAGCAGCCCTTCGGCGGGGGGGAAAAGCACAGATACGCAGTATTTT,CASSPSAGGKSTDTQYF
TRBV5-1,once,TRBJ2-1,TRBD2,TGCGCCAGCAGCTTGGGGCTAGCGGGGGACAATGAGCAGTTCTTC,CASSLGLAGDNEQFF
TRBV6-5,-,TRBJ1-1,-,TGTGCCAGCAGTAAGGAAGGGGGCACTGAAGCTTTCTTT,CASSKEGGTEAFF
TRBV29-1,once,TRBJ2-7,-,TGCAGCGCTAATAGTGAGACGACCTACGAGCAGTACTTC,CSANSETTYEQYF
TRBV9,few,TRBJ2-1,-,TGTGCCAGCCGTGCGACGTGGGGGAGTAATGAGCAGTTCTTC,CASRATWGSNEQFF
TRBV7-9,-,TRBJ1-2,TRBD1,TGTGCCAGCAGCCATCCTTTAGACAGGGGGGTTGGCTACACCTTC,CASSHPLDRGVGYTF
TRBV6-5,-,TRBJ1-1,-,TGTGCCAGCAGTTACTCGCCAGGCGGGATTGAAGCTTTCTTT,CASSYSPGGIEAFF
TRBV6-1,-,TRBJ1-1,-,TGTGCCAGCAGCGACCCGAGGTACACTGAAGCTTTCTTT,CASSDPRYTEAFF
TRBV15,-,TRBJ2-5,-,TGTGCCACCAGCAGCCGGACCAACCAAGAGACCCAGTACTTC,CATSSRTNQETQYF